This entry lists 32 T cell receptor beta chains sequenced from one sample in a study of OX40 agonist ivuxolimab in advanced cancers. Using immunoSEQ multiplex PCR, the repertoire was profiled, and TCRdb retains in-frame clones only, with some absent. The sample lists tens of thousands of clones; 80% to 90% were seen once. Sequences were derived from CD4+ or CD8+ T cells sorted from blood, sampled in a trial of the OX40 agonist ivuxolimab. These TCRs come from an adult with an advanced solid tumor such as melanoma, head and neck, liver or kidney cancer.

The chain has TRBV27 and TRBJ2-5; TRBD2 matches at 7 bases. Trimming cost V 6 bases and J 1 base; bases outside gene matches: 8. The CDR3 has 15 residues. Germline-derived CDR1 and CDR2 are MNHEY and SMNVEV (reference sequence). DNA for the CDR3: TGTGCCAGCAGCCCTTTTGCGGGAGTCCAAGAGACCCAGTACTTC. The encoded protein is CASSPFAGVQETQYF.

The CDR3 reads CASSDQFAAFF. CDR3 sequence (DNA): TGTGCCAGCAGTGACCAGTTTGCGGCTTTCTTT. The chain has TRBV2 and TRBJ1-1; D call uncertain. V was clipped by 3 bases and J by 11 bases, with 10 bases between them. The V gene's germline CDR1 is SNHLY and CDR2 FYNNEI. This CDR3 contains 11 residues.

CDR3 sequence reads: CASSLGQGHSNEKLFF. DNA of the CDR3: TGCGCCAGCAGCTTGGGGCAGGGCCACTCTAATGAAAAACTGTTTTTT. This rearrangement joins TRBV5-1 to TRBJ1-4; D is perhaps TRBD1 (5 bases). There are 16 residues in the CDR3. V was trimmed by 0 bases and J by 3 bases, leaving 12 bases between them. The germline gives CDR1 SGHRS, CDR2 YFSETQ.

V gene TRBV20-1 combines with J gene TRBJ2-5; D gene ambiguous. Germline-derived CDR1 and CDR2 are DFQATT and SNEGSKA (reference sequence). Trimming stripped 0 bases from V and 7 bases from J, with 6 bases between. The CDR3 covers 11 residues. CDR3 DNA: TGCAGTGCTAGAGAGCTTGTGACCCAGTACTTC. Translated: CSARELVTQYF.

The gene calls are TRBV7-2 and TRBJ1-1; 7 bases align to TRBD1. With V trimmed by 1 base and J by 1 base, 12 bases remained unmatched. Germline-derived CDR1 and CDR2 are SGHTA and FQGNSA. The CDR3 is 18 amino acids. This CDR3 is CASSLGRLRGGRNTEAFF. In DNA form, the CDR3 reads TGTGCCAGCAGCTTAGGGAGGCTCAGGGGGGGGCGGAACACTGAAGCTTTCTTT.

The chain joins TRBV2 to TRBJ1-3; D remains unclear. This CDR3 contains 16 residues. V was trimmed by 8 bases and J by 0 bases, leaving 17 bases between them. Germline V gene lookup returns CDR1 SNHLY and CDR2 FYNNEI. In DNA, the CDR3 is TGTGCCAGCTCCCGGTCGAAGCCGAACTCTGGAAACACCATATATTTT. Residues: CASSRSKPNSGNTIYF.

This clone has just one count. The chain couples TRBV5-3 to TRBJ2-1, with D possibly matching TRBD2 (6 bases). TRBV5-3 is assigned to the ORF class and has an uncertain function. The CDR3 consists of 16 residues. Trimming left V 0 bases short and J 1 base short, with 11 bases between. In nucleotides, the CDR3 is TGTGCCAGAAGCTTGGGGGGTAGCGGTTCCTACAATGAGCAGTTCTTC. This codes for CARSLGGSGSYNEQFF.

The chain recombines TRBV7-9 with TRBJ2-3, with TRBD1 matching 8 bases. The CDR3 contains 17 residues. The V gene end was trimmed by 6 bases and the J gene end by 0 bases; junction bases not matched to a gene: 11. CDR1 is SEHNR, CDR2 FQNEAQ, per germline (reference sequence). CDR3 sequence: CASSARTGMGSTDTQYF. As DNA, the CDR3 is TGTGCCAGCAGTGCTAGGACAGGGATGGGAAGCACAGATACGCAGTATTTT.

The chain joins TRBV18 to TRBJ2-7; the match to TRBD1 covers 9 bases. CDR1 is KGHSH and CDR2 is LQKENI in the germline V gene. J was trimmed by 5 bases and V by 6 bases; bases with no gene match: 11. This CDR3 has 15 residues. The CDR3 nucleotides read TGTGCCAGCTCGCCCTGGACAGGGGATGAAAACGAGCAGTACTTC. Its protein product is CASSPWTGDENEQYF.

The V call is TRBV9, the J call TRBJ2-3; tentative D call: TRBD1 (5 bases). The germline CDR1 and CDR2 sequences are SGDLS and YYNGEE. There are 12 residues in the CDR3. The V and J ends lost 1 base and 11 bases respectively, with 11 bases between them. The CDR3 nucleotides are TGTGCCAGCAGCGTAACTGACAGTAAGCAGTATTTT. Amino acid sequence: CASSVTDSKQYF. The full variable domain, in which reference TRBV9 and TRBJ2-3 provide the parts outside the CDR3, is DSGVTQTPKHLITATGQRVTLRCSPRSGDLSVYWYQQSLDQGLQFLIQYYNGEERAKGNILERFSAQQFPDLHSELNLSSLELGDSALYFCASSVTDSKQYFGPGTRLTVL.

CDR3 region: CASSFGRLSGNTIYF. DNA of the CDR3: TGTGCCAGCAGCTTCGGCAGGCTCTCTGGAAACACCATATATTTT. The V gene is TRBV7-9, the J gene TRBJ1-3; D ambiguous. The germline gives CDR1 SEHNR, CDR2 FQNEAQ (reference sequence). V was pared by 3 bases and J by 0 bases, with 9 bases between. The CDR3 is 15 amino acids.

This sequence joins TRBV11-3 and TRBJ2-6; D is unresolved. The germline gives CDR1 SGHNT, CDR2 YENEEA. V was shortened by 1 base and J by 3 bases, with 1 base between the two germline ends. This CDR3 region has 13 residues. The chain's CDR3 is CASSLGGANVLTF. For the CDR3, the DNA is TGTGCCAGCAGCTTAGGTGGGGCCAACGTCCTGACTTTC.

J is TRBJ2-3 and V is TRBV5-1, with D unclear. The V end lost 0 bases, the J end lost 2 bases, and 7 bases lay between the germline ends. This CDR3 is built from 14 residues. Looked up from germline, CDR1 is SGHRS and CDR2 is YFSETQ. CDR3 nucleotides: TGCGCCAGCAGCTTGGAAGGCTTCACAGATACGCAGTATTTT. Its protein is CASSLEGFTDTQYF.

CDR3 loop: CASSFPDRGKYF. For the CDR3, the DNA is TGTGCCAGCAGTTTTCCGGACAGGGGCAAGTACTTC. The chain recombines TRBV28 with TRBJ2-7; TRBD1 matches 9 bases. V lost 3 bases to trimming and J lost 11 bases; unmatched junction nucleotides: 5. Germline loops: CDR1 MDHEN, CDR2 SYDVKM. This CDR3 comprises 12 residues.

This chain joins TRBV4-1 and TRBJ2-7; 9 positions agree with TRBD1. The CDR3 is 15 residues long. CDR1 and CDR2 (germline): MGHRA, YSYEKL. Trimming took 1 base from V and 2 from J; bases not matched to a gene: 3. In DNA, the CDR3 is TGCGCCAGCAGCCAAGGGGACAGGGTAACCTACGAGCAGTACTTC. It yields the protein CASSQGDRVTYEQYF.

J is TRBJ1-3 and V is TRBV6-5, with D perhaps TRBD1 (5 bases). CDR3 length equals 15 residues. Germline V gene data show CDR1 as MNHEY and CDR2 as SVGAGI. Between the trimmed V and J ends, which lost 3 bases and 4 bases, there was a span of 13 bases. CDR3 sequence: CASSYSEGTGNTIYF. For the CDR3, the DNA is TGTGCCAGCAGTTATTCGGAGGGGACGGGAAACACCATATATTTT.

The rearrangement uses TRBV19 and TRBJ1-1, with unresolved D. Germline assignment: CDR1 LNHDA and CDR2 SQIVND (reference sequence). Between the trimmed V and J ends, which lost 5 bases and 0 bases, there was a span of 7 bases. The CDR3 is 13 residues long. The CDR3 reads CASSGTMNTEAFF. The DNA for the CDR3 is TGTGCCAGTAGTGGTACAATGAACACTGAAGCTTTCTTT.

The chain couples TRBV7-6 to TRBJ2-2, with D unresolved. Germline V gene data show CDR1 as SGHVS and CDR2 as FNYEAQ. V was pared by 3 bases and J by 1 base, with 9 bases between. The CDR3 is made up of 15 amino acids. The CDR3, as DNA: TGTGCCAGCAGCTTTCTACCAGTGAACACCGGGGAGCTGTTTTTT. As protein: CASSFLPVNTGELFF.

The chain joins TRBV18 to TRBJ1-2; TRBD1 matches at 10 bases. The CDR3 has 13 residues. With V trimmed by 5 bases and J by 5 bases, 2 bases remained unmatched. Germline loops: CDR1 KGHSH, CDR2 LQKENI. CDR3 protein: CASSTGQGYGYTF. The CDR3 nucleotides are TGTGCCAGCTCAACGGGACAGGGGTATGGCTACACCTTC.

This chain links TRBV27 with TRBJ2-5; D uncertain. The CDR3 is 15 residues long. Trimming stripped 0 bases from V and 1 base from J, with 9 bases between. Germline values: CDR1 MNHEY, CDR2 SMNVEV (reference sequence). CDR3 amino acids: CASSLSWAAQETQYF. Written as DNA, the CDR3 is TGTGCCAGCAGTTTATCGTGGGCGGCCCAAGAGACCCAGTACTTC.

CDR3 region: CASSPRINTEAFF. In DNA, the CDR3 is TGTGCCAGCAGTCCAAGAATTAACACTGAAGCTTTCTTT. This chain links TRBV6-5 with TRBJ1-1; no definite D call. Germline CDR1 and CDR2: MNHEY and SVGAGI. V was clipped by 5 bases and J by 2 bases, with 9 bases between them. This CDR3 is 13 amino acids long.

V is TRBV13 and J is TRBJ1-3; D call uncertain. The CDR3 totals 14 residues. The germline V gene has CDR1 PRHDT and CDR2 FYEKMQ (reference sequence). Trimming took off 4 bases at V and 1 base at J, with 8 bases between the two ends. Here the CDR3 reads CASSYGLSGNTIYF. CDR3 sequence (DNA): TGTGCCAGCAGCTATGGGCTGTCTGGAAACACCATATATTTT.

The chain links TRBV19 to TRBJ1-5; 9 nucleotides align to TRBD1. The CDR3 covers 17 residues. Germline V gene data show CDR1 as LNHDA and CDR2 as SQIVND (reference sequence). With V trimmed by 6 bases and J by 9 bases, 18 bases remained unmatched. CDR3: CASSRWGLGQGVWPQHF. As DNA, the CDR3 is TGTGCCAGTAGCCGATGGGGGCTGGGACAGGGAGTTTGGCCCCAGCATTTT.

The rearrangement links TRBV7-2 to TRBJ1-4, with a tentative D call TRBD1 (5 bases). V lost 5 bases, J lost 3 bases, and 13 bases lay in between. The CDR3 is 15 amino acids. Germline assignment: CDR1 SGHTA and CDR2 FQGNSA. The CDR3 here is CASSRVWGANEKLFF. CDR3 DNA sequence: TGTGCCAGCAGCAGGGTTTGGGGGGCTAATGAAAAACTGTTTTTT.

The rearrangement uses TRBV6-5 and TRBJ2-3; D is unresolved. This CDR3 contains 13 residues. Looked up from germline, CDR1 is MNHEY and CDR2 is SVGAGI. The V end lost 0 bases, the J end lost 4 bases, and 5 bases lay between the germline ends. The CDR3 coding sequence is TGTGCCAGCAGTTACTCGAGTCCAGATACGCAGTATTTT. Its protein product is CASSYSSPDTQYF.

In this sample, this clone turned up a few times. J is TRBJ1-2 and V is TRBV4-2, with 7 bases aligning to TRBD1. The CDR3 totals 14 residues. Germline CDR1 LGHNA, CDR2 YNFKEQ. V dropped 0 bases and J dropped 2; count of bases not matched to a gene: 0. CDR3 in amino acids: CASSQDRGNYGYTF. CDR3 DNA sequence: TGTGCCAGCAGCCAAGACAGGGGGAACTATGGCTACACCTTC.

This chain connects TRBV11-2 to TRBJ2-3; D uncertain. Germline V lookup: CDR1 SGHAT, CDR2 FQNNGV. V was clipped by 1 base and J by 0 bases, with 5 bases between them. The CDR3 covers 14 residues. Written as DNA, the CDR3 is TGTGCCAGCAGCTTAGGGCAGAGCACAGATACGCAGTATTTT. Encoded protein: CASSLGQSTDTQYF.

This rearrangement joins TRBV7-3 to TRBJ2-7; TRBD2 matches at 7 bases. The CDR3 covers 14 residues. The ends lost 2 bases at V and 2 bases at J; junction bases unmatched: 3. Germline-derived CDR1 and CDR2 are SGHTA and FQGTGA. The DNA for the CDR3 is TGTGCCAGCAGCTTAGGAGGGAGGGCCTACGAGCAGTACTTC. This gives the protein CASSLGGRAYEQYF.

The gene calls are TRBV5-5 and TRBJ2-1, with 8 positions matching TRBD2. J lost 0 bases, V lost 2 bases, and 4 bases had no gene match. Looked up from germline, CDR1 is SGHKS and CDR2 is YYEKEE (reference sequence). The CDR3 is 16 amino acids. For the CDR3, the DNA is TGTGCCAGCAGCTTTAGCGGGACAAGCTCCTACAATGAGCAGTTCTTC. It codes for CASSFSGTSSYNEQFF.

This chain links TRBV9 with TRBJ2-5, with TRBD1 matching over 9 bases. With the DNA end fitting TRBJ2-7 better, the J assignment may be wrong. The CDR3 loop spans 15 amino acids. Germline-derived CDR1 and CDR2 are SGDLS and YYNGEE. CDR3 coding DNA: TGTGCCAGCAGCATCGGACAGGGGACTGCCTACGAGCAGTACTTC. This encodes CASSIGQGTAYEQYF.

V gene TRBV11-2 combines with J gene TRBJ2-5, with 8 bases fitting TRBD2. The J call is uncertain, as TRBJ2-7 better fits the DNA end. Germline CDR1 SGHAT, CDR2 FQNNGV. This CDR3 is 14 amino acids long. The CDR3 DNA reads as TGTGCCAGCAGGCCCACGGGGGGGATCTACGAGCAGTACTTC. This gives the protein CASRPTGGIYEQYF.

The genes are TRBV9 and TRBJ1-6; D call uncertain. The V and J ends lost 2 bases and 6 bases respectively, with 18 bases between them. Germline V lookup: CDR1 SGDLS, CDR2 YYNGEE. This CDR3 comprises 17 residues. The CDR3 protein is CASSVAGLQPRNSPLHF. The CDR3 DNA reads as TGTGCCAGCAGCGTTGCGGGCCTCCAGCCCCGTAATTCACCCCTCCACTTT.